What follows describes a single TCR beta chain. Its recognized antigen is unknown. No much larger clone exists at a distance of one base, and base qualities are not known. Deletion took 10 bases off V and 0 bases off J, with a span of 14 bases between the germline ends. Reading the germline V gene gives CDR1 MGHRA and CDR2 YSYEKL. From the cysteine through the phenylalanine, the CDR3 covers 14 amino acids. Just the 42-base CDR3 DNA is kept, in frame starting at base 1. This sample was taken from a study of blood T cell repertoires in COVID-19 (dated by TCRdb to the early 2020s). In the study overall: The collaborator samples originated in the United States, Italy and Spain and spanned the acute and convalescent phases of COVID-19. Deeply sampled blood TCRbeta repertoires from subjects exposed to, actively infected with, or recovered from COVID-19 were included in the dataset. A de-identified subject ID, COVID-19 status, age in years and sex were almost always included in the sample metadata. Where available, HLA class I and class II types were taken from metadata supplied by the sample provider and were not determined by assay-based typing. The prospective study material was composed of cDNA or gDNA derived from T cells, B-cell-depleted T cells, or PBMCs. The samples were drawn from two sources: the first 160 participants of the ongoing ImmuneRACE study, and 1,200 or so subjects contributed by 6 global collaborators. A freely available public database, intended as a resource for researchers studying the immune response to SARS-CoV-2, is where the repertoires were released. What the study reported, not specific to this receptor: The quantity of clinical and demographic metadata differed by source and by participant and was supplied without curation.

TCRbeta CDR3 regions were amplified from genomic DNA by means of the immunoSEQ Assay, a bias-controlled multiplex PCR. Turning to the authors' computational methods: Within the assay, amplification of reference gene primers was used to estimate how many nucleated cells each sample contained. Sequence reads were collapsed and filtered to measure the absolute abundance of every unique TCRbeta CDR3 rearrangement. For each sample, productive Simpson clonality was calculated by taking the square root of Simpson's diversity index across productive rearrangements. TCRdb mirrors the immuneACCESS table, restricted to in-frame sequences. Some clones are absent from its copies; in checked studies, under half trace to an unresolved V gene, and the reason for the others is unknown. Clone size and the V and J calls come from that table; the DNA yielded D and trimming. This sample is represented by roughly 53,000 clones; more than 85% of them were singletons. The ten most abundant clones make up about 5% of the sample.

Collaborating institutions collected whole blood in K2EDTA tubes following their own protocols. For TCRbeta analysis, collaborator samples were shipped as frozen whole blood, as isolated PBMCs, or as DNA extracted from either sample type. This sequence originates from a man aged 40-55 years with active COVID-19. The chain is assembled from TRBV4-1 and TRBJ2-3; a tentative D call is TRBD1 (6 bases match). Source material: peripheral blood. The CDR3 is CATQTGASTDTQYF. In nucleotide form, the sequence is TGCGCCACCCAGACAGGCGCTAGCACAGATACGCAGTATTTT.